This T cell receptor beta chain was recovered during a study of preoperative IRX-2 immunotherapy in early breast cancer. Sequencing was performed with immunoSEQ multiplex PCR; in TCRdb, only in-frame clones are kept and a portion is missing. Of more than 35,000 clones in the sample, about 72% were seen once. Treatment meaning: preoperative locoregional IRX-2 cytokine immunotherapy. Samples came from a phase Ib trial of preoperative locoregional IRX-2 cytokine immunotherapy. The CDR3 covers 14 residues. Unmatched junction bases numbered 4, after V lost 1 base and J lost 7 bases. From germline, CDR1 is SGHRS and CDR2 YFSETQ.

The source is a human donor with breast cancer. The rearrangement links TRBV5-1 to TRBJ2-1, with 8 bases fitting TRBD1. Sequencing used tumor tissue, obtained after IRX-2 immunotherapy. The CDR3, as DNA: TGCGCCAGCAGCTTGCAGGGGGCGCAGAATGAGCAGTTCTTC. As protein: CASSLQGAQNEQFF. Looking up the rest from reference TRBV5-1 and TRBJ2-1 gives the full variable domain: KAGVTQTPRYLIKTRGQQVTLSCSPISGHRSVSWYQQTPGQGLQFLFEYFSETQRNKGNFPGRFSGRQFSNSRSEMNVSTLELGDSALYLCASSLQGAQNEQFFGPGTRLTVL.